This T cell receptor beta chain emerged from a study of cytomegalovirus exposure and HLA in healthy donors. Study-level results: Per a prior analysis, the majority of TCR beta V segments were productive roughly 90% or roughly 30% of the time. There were a few CMV-associated chains whose specificity for CMV antigens was confirmed in vitro. HLA restriction was apparent for most CMV-associated TCR beta chains in a later analysis.

V shed 2 bases, J shed 4 bases, and the junction held 6 bases outside the gene matches. Germline CDR1 reads SGHDT; CDR2 reads YYEEEE. The CDR3 is made up of 16 amino acids. The PCR ran on 60 Vbeta and 13 Jbeta primers. Sequenced by immunoSEQ multiplex PCR; TCRdb stores in-frame clones only, minus some. This repertoire shows roughly 190,000 clones, about 13% found once; its top ten account for 7.8%. Comment on this clone: Its target is unknown.

Sequencing was done on a sample of PBMCs. This sequence was found in a man in his fifties in good health and CMV-seropositive. V usage is TRBV5-6 and J usage is TRBJ2-5, with 12 bases fitting TRBD2. CDR3 loop: CASSLLAGGQAETQYF. CDR3 nucleotides: TGTGCCAGCAGCTTACTAGCGGGGGGCCAGGCAGAGACCCAGTACTTC.